The clone carrying this T cell receptor beta chain was recorded only once. V was cut by 0 bases and J by 4 bases, with 14 bases left in between. Germline CDR1 SGHDT, CDR2 YYEEEE. This CDR3 is 16 amino acids long. Repertoires were generated with immunoSEQ multiplex PCR, while TCRdb's copy carries only in-frame clones and drops some. The data contain tens of thousands of clones, over 75% of them singletons. The record originates from a study of OX40 agonist ivuxolimab in advanced cancers. Study at large: Recorded diagnoses for dose-escalation patients were hepatocellular carcinoma, melanoma, renal cell or head and neck cancer.

Source: CD4+ or CD8+ T cells sorted from blood, taken in a trial of the OX40 agonist ivuxolimab. The source of this sequence is an adult with an advanced solid tumor such as melanoma, head and neck, liver or kidney cancer. V is TRBV5-6 and J is TRBJ1-5, with D unresolved. The CDR3 nucleotides are TGTGCCAGCAGCTTGGCCCCAGCGTTAGCAAATCAGCCCCAGCATTTT. Protein sequence: CASSLAPALANQPQHF. The whole variable domain, filled in from reference TRBV5-6 and TRBJ1-5, reads DAGVTQSPTHLIKTRGQQVTLRCSPKSGHDTVSWYQQALGQGPQFIFQYYEEEERQRGNFPDRFSGHQFPNYSSELNVNALLLGDSALYLCASSLAPALANQPQHFGDGTRLSIL.